The 15 T cell receptor beta chains below come from one sample, sequenced in a study of cytomegalovirus exposure and HLA in healthy donors. Researchers ran the PCR with 60 Vbeta and 13 Jbeta primers. Here immunoSEQ multiplex PCR was the method, and the copy in TCRdb shows in-frame clones only, minus some. Here the sample table reports about 200,000 clones. Sequenced sample: PBMCs. The origin of the receptors is a girl aged 2 to 10 in good health and CMV-seropositive.

V gene TRBV19 combines with J gene TRBJ2-5; D is perhaps TRBD2 (6 bases). The CDR3 sequence is 15 residues long. V was trimmed by 5 bases and J by 5 bases, leaving 18 bases between them. Germline CDR1 is LNHDA and CDR2 is SQIVND (reference sequence). The CDR3 region is CASSGGGLSRETQYF. The DNA of the CDR3 is TGTGCCAGTAGTGGGGGAGGACTAAGCCGGGAGACCCAGTACTTC.

The genes are TRBV29-1 and TRBJ2-3; D perhaps matches TRBD2 (5 bases). The V gene lost 4 bases and the J gene lost 6 bases, with 14 bases spanning the gap. The CDR3 extends over 13 amino acids. Germline V gives CDR1 SQVTM, CDR2 ANQGSEA. Written as DNA, the CDR3 is TGCAGCGTTGCGGACGACCGGAGGGATACGCAGTATTTT. This gives the protein CSVADDRRDTQYF.

The chain uses TRBV5-1 and TRBJ2-3, with 8 bases lining up with TRBD2. CDR3 length: 18 amino acids. From germline, CDR1 is SGHRS and CDR2 YFSETQ. V shed 0 bases, J shed 0 bases, and the junction held 9 bases outside the gene matches. In DNA, the CDR3 is TGCGCCAGCAGCTTGGTGGGTAGCGGGGTCTATAGCACAGATACGCAGTATTTT. Translated, it gives CASSLVGSGVYSTDTQYF.

The chain combines TRBV19 with TRBJ2-5, with TRBD1 matching 8 bases. Germline V lookup: CDR1 LNHDA, CDR2 SQIVND (reference sequence). V lost 3 bases to trimming and J lost 4 bases; unmatched junction nucleotides: 1. CDR3 size: 13 residues. The CDR3 DNA is TGTGCCAGTAGTATTGGACAGGGAGAGACCCAGTACTTC. It codes for CASSIGQGETQYF.

The chain couples TRBV10-3 to TRBJ1-2; 7 nucleotides line up with TRBD1. V dropped 4 bases and J dropped 8; count of bases not matched to a gene: 16. This CDR3 is built from 16 residues. CDR1 and CDR2 (germline): ENHRY, SYGVKD. The CDR3 DNA sequence: TGTGCCATCAGTGGAAGTGAAGGACAGGCCAGCCTCGGCTACACCTTC. This sequence encodes CAISGSEGQASLGYTF.

On this clone: At one of its ends the junction is not consistent with the germline gene, which may arise from a read error. The rearrangement joins TRBV20-1 to TRBJ2-7; 9 positions agree with TRBD2. Germline V gene lookup returns CDR1 DFQATT and CDR2 SNEGSKA (reference sequence). This CDR3 comprises 11 residues. CDR3: CSARDMGLAHF. The CDR3 DNA reads as TGCAGTGCTAGAGATATGGGACTAGCCCACTTC.

The gene calls are TRBV9 and TRBJ2-3; 7 positions agree with TRBD1. J gave up 6 bases and V 4 bases, and 8 bases lay outside the gene matches. The CDR3 is made up of 14 amino acids. CDR1 is SGDLS and CDR2 is YYNGEE in the germline V gene. In DNA form, the CDR3 reads TGTGCCAGCAGCAGACAGGGCGTCGGCGATACGCAGTATTTT. It translates to CASSRQGVGDTQYF.

The chain couples TRBV28 to TRBJ2-7, with 9 bases fitting TRBD2. Germline V CDR1 and CDR2: MDHEN, SYDVKM. The CDR3 spans 14 residues. The J segment lost 2 bases and the V segment lost 7 bases, leaving 6 bases of the junction unmatched. In DNA form, the CDR3 reads TGTGCCAGCACCGCTAGCGGGGCCACCTACGAGCAGTACTTC. Its translation is CASTASGATYEQYF. The whole variable domain, filled in from reference TRBV28 and TRBJ2-7, reads DVKVTQSSRYLVKRTGEKVFLECVQDMDHENMFWYRQDPGLGLRLIYFSYDVKMKEKGDIPEGYSVSREKKERFSLILESASTNQTSMYLCASTASGATYEQYFGPGTRLTVT.

The J gene is TRBJ2-7, the V gene TRBV28, with 9 bases fitting TRBD1. V was pared by 3 bases and J by 3 bases, with 6 bases of the junction left unmatched. The V gene's germline CDR1 is MDHEN and CDR2 SYDVKM. The CDR3 extends over 15 amino acids. The CDR3 region is CASSFETGGNYEQYF. The CDR3 DNA follows: TGTGCCAGCAGTTTCGAGACAGGGGGAAACTACGAGCAGTACTTC.

This sequence joins TRBV30 and TRBJ2-1; D is ambiguous. Germline values: CDR1 GTSNPN, CDR2 SVGIG (reference sequence). This CDR3 spans 11 amino acids. Trimming removed 1 base at V and 9 bases at J, with 7 bases between. The CDR3 loop is CAWSAGSEQFF. Here the CDR3 DNA reads TGTGCCTGGAGTGCCGGGTCTGAGCAGTTCTTC.

V is TRBV10-3 and J is TRBJ2-3; 12 bases match TRBD1. This CDR3 region has 16 residues. Germline V gene data show CDR1 as ENHRY and CDR2 as SYGVKD. The V and J ends lost 2 bases and 3 bases, in that order; junction bases with no gene match: 3. The CDR3: CAISERGQGATDTQYF. CDR3 nucleotides: TGTGCCATCAGTGAGCGGGGACAGGGGGCGACAGATACGCAGTATTTT.

The chain couples TRBV6-1 to TRBJ1-5, with 11 positions matching TRBD1. Germline V gene sequence: CDR1 MNHNS, CDR2 SASEGT. Trimming at V came to 5 bases and at J to 4 bases, leaving 4 bases not matched to a gene. The CDR3 sequence is 15 residues long. The CDR3 is CASSSGQGGNQPQHF. The CDR3 DNA reads as TGTGCCAGCAGTTCGGGACAGGGGGGGAATCAGCCCCAGCATTTT.

In DNA, the CDR3 is TGTGCCAGCAGTTCGAATCCCGGACTAGCCGATGAGCAGTTCTTC. The encoded protein is CASSSNPGLADEQFF. The chain links TRBV6-5 to TRBJ2-1; 8 bases map to TRBD2. This CDR3 has 15 amino acids. The trim removed 4 bases at V and 8 bases at J, leaving 10 bases unmatched. Germline V gene sequence: CDR1 MNHEY, CDR2 SVGAGI.

The chain has TRBV6-1 and TRBJ2-7; D not resolved. Trimming stripped 0 bases from V and 0 bases from J, with 6 bases between. CDR1 is MNHNS and CDR2 is SASEGT in the germline V gene. The CDR3 runs 14 residues. In nucleotides, the CDR3 is TGTGCCAGCAGTGAAGCATGGAGCTCCTACGAGCAGTACTTC. It codes for CASSEAWSSYEQYF.

The chain combines TRBV28 with TRBJ1-2, with D tentatively TRBD1 (5 bases). There are 15 residues in the CDR3. Germline V gives CDR1 MDHEN, CDR2 SYDVKM. Trimming removed 7 bases from V and 4 bases from J, with 19 bases in between. CDR3 amino acids: CASTQGGAGLYGYTF. For the CDR3, the DNA is TGTGCCAGCACTCAGGGCGGGGCAGGGCTCTATGGCTACACCTTC.